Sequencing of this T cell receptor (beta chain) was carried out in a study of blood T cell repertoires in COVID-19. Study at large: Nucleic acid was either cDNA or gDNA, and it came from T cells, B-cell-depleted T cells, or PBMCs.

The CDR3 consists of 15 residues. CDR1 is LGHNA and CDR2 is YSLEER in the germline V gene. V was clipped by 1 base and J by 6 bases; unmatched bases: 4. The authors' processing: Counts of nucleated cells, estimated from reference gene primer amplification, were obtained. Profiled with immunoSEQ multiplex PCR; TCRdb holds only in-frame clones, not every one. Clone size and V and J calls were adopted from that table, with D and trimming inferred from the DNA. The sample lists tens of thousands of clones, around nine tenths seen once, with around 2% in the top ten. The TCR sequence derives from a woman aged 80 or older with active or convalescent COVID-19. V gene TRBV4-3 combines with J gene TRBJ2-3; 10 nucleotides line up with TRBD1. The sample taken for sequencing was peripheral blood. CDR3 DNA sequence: TGCGCCAGCAGCCAAGCCTCGGGACAGGGGGATACGCAGTATTTT. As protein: CASSQASGQGDTQYF.